Sequencing of this T cell receptor (beta chain) was carried out in a study of response to subunit inactivated influenza vaccine. TCRdb called the RT-PCR reads again in MiXCR, with one record for every CDR3 protein. Of some 640,000 distinct CDR3 sequences listed, roughly 13% are singletons. Study results and caveats: That few new T cells are recruited by each seasonal influenza vaccination was the authors' suggestion.

V was cut by 6 bases and J by 1 base, with 16 bases left in between. CDR1 and CDR2 (germline): ENHRY, SYGVKD. The CDR3 totals 15 residues. Concerning this clonotype itself: Its antigen is not known.

The receptor comes from a man aged 45-60 years who received an inactivated influenza vaccine. Material: PBMCs from blood, obtained 14 to 15 days before vaccination. This chain links TRBV10-3 with TRBJ2-7; D not resolved. CDR3 DNA: TGTGCCATCAGCCGTCACGCCGACGGATCCTACGAGCAGTACTTC. It yields the protein CAISRHADGSYEQYF.